This TCR beta chain was sequenced for a study of blood T cell repertoires in COVID-19. About the research overall: COVID-19 samples collected from the United States, Italy and Spain covered acute and convalescent phases. Sources were T cells, B-cell-depleted T cells, or PBMCs; the material itself was cDNA or gDNA.

Method: immunoSEQ multiplex PCR; TCRdb's copy keeps in-frame clones and lacks some. In the table there are approximately 230,000 clones, around 80% of which are singletons. Participants had their cohort set by participant-reported clinical history. Two negative PCRs, clearance, or symptom resolution characterized the recovered Cohort 3 donors. Deletions cut 2 bases from V and 6 bases from J, with 7 bases between. The CDR3 covers 13 residues. CDR1 is MNHEY, CDR2 SVGEGT, per germline. Sequencing input: PBMCs or T cells enriched from blood (not recorded which). J is TRBJ2-2 and V is TRBV6-2 or TRBV6-3; unclear D gene. The TCR comes from a man aged 40-50 years who had recovered from COVID-19. The CDR3: CASSYTNPGELFF. CDR3 DNA sequence: TGTGCCAGCAGTTACACTAATCCCGGGGAGCTGTTTTTT.